The 28 T cell receptor beta chains below were found in one sample sequenced in a study of T cells in Graves' hyperthyroidism and ophthalmopathy. RNA transcripts were the template for amplifying TCR beta CDR3 regions. The HTBI primer set was used in a first-round RT-PCR of the TCR CDR3. TCRdb called the multiplex PCR reads again in MiXCR, with one record for every CDR3 protein. Altogether approximately 720,000 distinct CDR3 sequences are present, 15% to 20% being singletons, with the ten largest covering 16%. Sequencing input: blood. These receptors came from a woman between 50 and 59 years old with Graves' hyperthyroidism that later progressed to Graves' ophthalmopathy.

This clonotype was recorded many times. This chain links TRBV19 with TRBJ1-5; 10 bases are shared with TRBD1. V shed 8 bases, J shed 3 bases, and the junction held 13 bases outside the gene matches. CDR1 LNHDA and CDR2 SQIVND come from the germline V gene (reference sequence). The CDR3 sequence is 17 residues long. CDR3: CASGTGAARIINQPQHF. CDR3 nucleotides: TGTGCCAGTGGGACAGGGGCCGCCCGGATAATCAATCAGCCCCAGCATTTT.

The J gene is TRBJ2-1, the V gene TRBV18; D unclear. This CDR3 has 13 residues. The V end was cut by 3 bases, the J end by 2 bases, with 5 bases between. The germline CDR1 and CDR2 sequences are KGHSH and LQKENI. This chain's CDR3 is CASSPVPYNEQFF. CDR3 coding DNA: TGTGCCAGCTCACCCGTCCCCTACAATGAGCAGTTCTTC.

The V call is TRBV15, the J call TRBJ1-6; 7 nucleotides match TRBD1. The CDR3 totals 16 residues. Germline V gene data show CDR1 as LNHNV and CDR2 as YYDKDF (reference sequence). V lost 2 bases and J lost 8; bases outside the gene matches: 9. CDR3 residues: CATSRSRQGGDSPLHF. The CDR3 DNA follows: TGTGCCACCAGCAGATCCCGACAGGGTGGGGATTCACCCCTCCACTTT.

This clonotype came up many times. The V gene is TRBV2, the J gene TRBJ2-1, with 10 bases matching TRBD1. Per germline, CDR1 SNHLY and CDR2 FYNNEI. The CDR3 has 18 amino acids. V trimming: 5 bases; J trimming: 2 bases; junction bases outside the gene matches: 12. The CDR3 DNA is TGTGCCAGCAGTACTTCCCATTCCGGGACAGGGGCCTACAATGAGCAGTTCTTC. This gives the protein CASSTSHSGTGAYNEQFF.

The sample holds a few counts of this clonotype. The chain uses TRBV2 and TRBJ1-1, with D perhaps TRBD1 (6 bases). Trimming took 10 bases from V and 0 from J, leaving 15 bases between them. The germline V gene encodes CDR1 SNHLY and CDR2 FYNNEI. The CDR3 totals 14 residues. CDR3 sequence: CATLTDRMNTEAFF. CDR3 DNA: TGTGCCACCCTGACGGACAGAATGAACACTGAAGCTTTCTTT.

This clonotype was seen a few times. This chain connects TRBV18 to TRBJ2-2; TRBD2 agrees at 7 bases. Germline V gene sequence: CDR1 KGHSH, CDR2 LQKENI. The length of the CDR3 is 16 residues. V lost 5 bases to trimming and J lost 0 bases; unmatched junction nucleotides: 6. The CDR3 DNA is TGTGCCAGCTCAACGACCGGGGGGTCGAACACCGGGGAGCTGTTTTTT. Residues: CASSTTGGSNTGELFF. Variable domain in full (rest from reference TRBV18 and TRBJ2-2): NAGVMQNPRHLVRRRGQEARLRCSPMKGHSHVYWYRQLPEEGLKFMVYLQKENIIDESGMPKERFSAEFPKEGPSILRIQQVVRGDSAAYFCASSTTGGSNTGELFFGEGSRLTVL.

This clonotype was seen repeatedly, ten times or more. The gene calls are TRBV20-1 and TRBJ2-3, with D unresolved. This CDR3 spans 13 amino acids. The germline V and J ends were trimmed by 6 bases and 7 bases, with 17 bases remaining between them. Germline CDR1 DFQATT, CDR2 SNEGSKA (reference sequence). The CDR3: CSAALVQVNTQYF. DNA for the CDR3: TGCAGTGCGGCGTTGGTACAAGTGAATACGCAGTATTTT.

This clonotype was detected a few times. This sequence joins TRBV30 and TRBJ1-3, with D hard to call. The ends were cut back, 2 bases at V and 0 bases at J, with 20 bases in the middle. The CDR3 extends over 18 amino acids. Germline V gene lookup returns CDR1 GTSNPN and CDR2 SVGIG (reference sequence). Here the CDR3 reads CAWSRRSRKASSGNTIYF. CDR3 nucleotides: TGTGCCTGGAGTCGTAGGTCCCGAAAGGCCAGCTCTGGAAACACCATATATTTT. Based on the CDR3 plus reference TRBV30 and TRBJ1-3, the full variable domain is SQTIHQWPATLVQPVGSPLSLECTVEGTSNPNLYWYRQAAGRGLQLLFYSVGIGQISSEVPQNLSASRPQDRQFILSSKKLLLSDSGFYLCAWSRRSRKASSGNTIYFGEGSWLTVV.

This chain uses TRBV4-2 with TRBJ1-3; a weak D match, TRBD1 (6 bases). CDR3 size: 16 residues. Germline V gene lookup returns CDR1 LGHNA and CDR2 YNFKEQ. Trimming left V 0 bases short and J 3 bases short, with 12 bases between. This CDR3 reads CASSQEPQGFGNTIYF. The CDR3 DNA follows: TGTGCCAGCAGCCAAGAACCACAGGGATTTGGAAACACCATATATTTT.

In this sample, this clonotype turned up many times. This rearrangement joins TRBV6-2 or TRBV6-3 to TRBJ1-1, with D hard to call. CDR1 is MNHEY and CDR2 is SVGEGT in the germline V gene. The CDR3 has 16 residues. V gave up 0 bases and J gave up 5 bases, with 16 bases separating them. For the CDR3, the DNA is TGTGCCAGCAGTTACTCATTGGGAGATCGGTTTACTGAAGCTTTCTTT. Its protein is CASSYSLGDRFTEAFF.

This clonotype was counted a few times. One end of the junction varies from germline; a read error may be responsible. The genes are TRBV11-2 and TRBJ2-7; D is uncertain. The CDR3 sequence is 13 residues long. Germline V gives CDR1 SGHAT, CDR2 FQNNGV. CDR3 DNA: TGTGCCAGCAGCTTAGATTCTACCTACAAGCAGTACTTC. It specifies CASSLDSTYKQYF.

In its sample, this clonotype was seen many times. This chain connects TRBV3-1 to TRBJ1-2; D is unresolved. Germline CDR1 LGHDT, CDR2 YNNKEL (reference sequence). The CDR3 totals 12 residues. The V end was cut by 4 bases, the J end by 8 bases, with 11 bases between. The CDR3 is CASSPDARGYTF. For the CDR3, the DNA is TGTGCCAGCAGCCCGGACGCGAGGGGCTACACCTTC.

V gene TRBV6-1 combines with J gene TRBJ2-5; D is perhaps TRBD2 (5 bases). V was clipped by 3 bases and J by 4 bases, with 12 bases between them. This CDR3 has 14 amino acids. CDR1 MNHNS and CDR2 SASEGT come from the germline V gene. CDR3 loop: CASSDSYGVETQYF. CDR3 DNA sequence: TGTGCCAGCAGTGACTCTTACGGGGTAGAGACCCAGTACTTC.

V and J are TRBV27 and TRBJ2-3, with 9 nucleotides matching TRBD2. The CDR3 loop spans 15 amino acids. Germline CDR1 is MNHEY and CDR2 is SMNVEV (reference sequence). V lost 11 bases to trimming and J lost 4 bases; unmatched junction nucleotides: 13. CDR3 amino acids: CAVRIGGGVADTQYF. CDR3 nucleotide sequence: TGTGCCGTGAGGATCGGCGGGGGGGTGGCAGATACGCAGTATTTT.

The chain recombines TRBV3-1 with TRBJ2-7; D is possibly TRBD1 (6 bases). CDR3 length: 15 amino acids. The V gene lost 0 bases and the J gene lost 0 bases, with 9 bases spanning the gap. Germline V gene lookup returns CDR1 LGHDT and CDR2 YNNKEL (reference sequence). The CDR3 loop is CASSQDDRISYEQYF. The CDR3 DNA sequence: TGTGCCAGCAGCCAAGACGACAGGATCTCCTACGAGCAGTACTTC.

The genes are TRBV7-2 and TRBJ1-6; a weak D match, TRBD1 (6 bases). The V end was cut by 5 bases, the J end by 3 bases, with 17 bases between. This CDR3 has 17 amino acids. Germline values: CDR1 SGHTA, CDR2 FQGNSA. CDR3 sequence: CASSQARGSDYNSPLHF. The CDR3 region has the DNA TGTGCCAGCAGCCAAGCCAGGGGTTCGGACTATAATTCACCCCTCCACTTT.

Ten or more counts support this clonotype. The chain combines TRBV11-2 with TRBJ1-2; D is unclear. The CDR3 totals 13 residues. V was pared by 6 bases and J by 3 bases, with 11 bases between. Per germline, CDR1 SGHAT and CDR2 FQNNGV. The CDR3 spells CASSSDGYYGYTF. DNA for the CDR3: TGTGCCAGCAGTTCGGACGGCTACTATGGCTACACCTTC.

This clonotype was seen a few times. The gene calls are TRBV11-2 and TRBJ2-1, with 10 nucleotides matching TRBD2. Germline V gives CDR1 SGHAT, CDR2 FQNNGV. The J segment lost 7 bases and the V segment lost 0 bases, leaving 12 bases of the junction unmatched. This CDR3 has 18 residues. The CDR3: CASSLDHSGGGSVNEQFF. The CDR3 region has the DNA TGTGCCAGCAGCTTAGATCACAGCGGGGGGGGGTCTGTAAATGAGCAGTTCTTC.

V is TRBV7-8 and J is TRBJ2-5; TRBD2 matches at 12 bases. V lost 4 bases, J lost 4 bases, and 13 bases stayed unmatched. This CDR3 region has 18 residues. Looked up from germline, CDR1 is SGHVS and CDR2 is FQNEAQ. Here the CDR3 reads CASSSLALAGGPAETQYF. In DNA form, the CDR3 reads TGTGCCAGCAGCTCCTTGGCTCTAGCGGGGGGGCCGGCAGAGACCCAGTACTTC.

This clonotype was seen a few times. The chain is built from TRBV6-1 and TRBJ2-5; 12 bases are shared with TRBD2. The trim removed 11 bases at V and 2 bases at J, leaving 15 bases unmatched. Germline CDR1 MNHNS, CDR2 SASEGT. The CDR3 spans 17 residues. The CDR3 nucleotides read TGTGCCCTAGGGGGAACTAGCGGGGGGACCATACAAGAGACCCAGTACTTC. This codes for CALGGTSGGTIQETQYF.

This rearrangement joins TRBV10-1 to TRBJ2-3; D ambiguous. Germline V gives CDR1 WNHNN, CDR2 SYGVQD (reference sequence). V lost 2 bases and J lost 1, with 4 bases in between. The CDR3 consists of 13 residues. This chain's CDR3 is CASSEGGTDTQYF. Here the CDR3 DNA reads TGCGCCAGCAGTGAGGGGGGCACAGATACGCAGTATTTT.

This clonotype was counted ten times or more. The rearrangement joins TRBV3-1 to TRBJ1-5; D unclear. V was trimmed by 1 base and J by 6 bases, leaving 13 bases between them. The germline V gene encodes CDR1 LGHDT and CDR2 YNNKEL (reference sequence). The CDR3 runs 15 residues. The DNA for the CDR3 is TGTGCCAGCAGCCAAGGGCGCCTACTCAGTCAGCCCCAGCATTTT. It encodes CASSQGRLLSQPQHF. Based on the CDR3 plus reference TRBV3-1 and TRBJ1-5, the full variable domain is DTAVSQTPKYLVTQMGNDKSIKCEQNLGHDTMYWYKQDSKKFLKIMFSYNNKELIINETVPNRFSPKSPDKAHLNLHINSLELGDSAVYFCASSQGRLLSQPQHFGDGTRLSIL.

The gene calls are TRBV18 and TRBJ1-2; D gene unclear. This CDR3 is 13 amino acids long. V shed 2 bases and J shed 4 bases, with 8 bases lying between them. Per germline, CDR1 KGHSH and CDR2 LQKENI. CDR3 loop: CASSPTESYGYTF. In nucleotides, the CDR3 is TGTGCCAGCTCACCAACGGAGTCCTATGGCTACACCTTC.

This clonotype was counted ten times or more. V gene TRBV12-3 or TRBV12-4 combines with J gene TRBJ2-2; maybe TRBD1 (5 bases). This CDR3 comprises 14 residues. V lost 0 bases to trimming and J lost 7 bases, with 9 bases between them. This CDR3 is CASSLALTDGELFF. Written as DNA, the CDR3 is TGTGCCAGCAGTTTAGCGCTGACAGACGGGGAGCTGTTTTTT.

In regard to this clonotype: Relative to the germline gene, one junction end is altered; a read error may explain this. J is TRBJ2-5 and V is TRBV2; D may be TRBD1 (6 bases). The CDR3 is 14 residues long. Germline loops: CDR1 SNHLY, CDR2 FYNNEI. The CDR3 coding sequence is TGTGCCAGCAATGTCAGGGGCCGCCAAGAGACCCAGCACTTC. Translation gives CASNVRGRQETQHF.

This clonotype came up many times. CDR3 nucleotides: TGTGCCAGCACACAGGGACCGAACACTGAAGCTTTCTTT. Its translation is CASTQGPNTEAFF. This chain connects TRBV3-1 to TRBJ1-1, with D tentatively TRBD1 (6 bases). The CDR3 is 13 amino acids. V was cut by 7 bases and J by 1 base, with 10 bases left in between. CDR1 LGHDT and CDR2 YNNKEL come from the germline V gene (reference sequence).

The chain is built from TRBV15 and TRBJ2-5; no reliable D call. Germline-derived CDR1 and CDR2 are LNHNV and YYDKDF (reference sequence). This CDR3 is built from 15 residues. V dropped 1 base and J dropped 0 bases, with 9 bases sitting between them. The CDR3 sequence is CATSRAWRNQETQYF. CDR3 sequence (DNA): TGTGCCACCAGCAGAGCGTGGCGGAACCAAGAGACCCAGTACTTC.

This clonotype was recorded only once. The rearrangement uses TRBV9 and TRBJ2-1; D uncertain. The CDR3 has 15 amino acids. V was cut by 2 bases and J by 0 bases, with 9 bases left in between. Germline V lookup: CDR1 SGDLS, CDR2 YYNGEE. CDR3 amino acids: CASSVAESSYNEQFF. CDR3 DNA sequence: TGTGCCAGCAGCGTTGCGGAGAGCTCCTACAATGAGCAGTTCTTC.